The T cell receptor beta chain under discussion was sequenced for a study of blood T cell repertoires in COVID-19. Study summary: Sites in the United States, Italy and Spain provided acute and convalescent COVID-19 samples. The analysed material was cDNA or gDNA that came from T cells, B-cell-depleted T cells, or PBMCs.

Authors' analysis steps: Estimation of nucleated cell counts relied on the amplification of reference gene primers. The protocol was immunoSEQ multiplex PCR, while the TCRdb copy is restricted to in-frame clones and leaves out a portion. V, J and clone size are those of that table, while D and trimming were read from the DNA. The table has 300,000 to 400,000 clones, over 75% seen once. Grouping used clinical history reported by participants in a survey and questionnaire. The clonotype originates from a woman aged 30 to 39 with acute COVID-19. The sequencing sample was made of PBMCs or T cells enriched from blood (not recorded which).

The CDR3 sequence is CASSKAGQEGEEETQYF. CDR3 sequence (DNA): TGTGCCAGCAGCAAAGCTGGACAGGAAGGAGAGGAAGAGACCCAGTACTTC. The genes are TRBV21-1 and TRBJ2-5; the D call TRBD1 from the table was never checked on the DNA. TRBV21-1 constitutes a pseudogene. This CDR3 comprises 17 residues.